This entry lists 16 T cell receptor beta chains sequenced from one sample in a study of cytomegalovirus exposure and HLA in healthy donors (dated by TCRdb to 2016 to 2017). The library came from the immunoSEQ multiplex PCR assay. The multiplex PCR relied on a mix of 60 forward primers for TCR Vbeta segments and 13 reverse primers for TCR Jbeta segments. As stored in TCRdb, this immuneACCESS dataset retains in-frame rearrangements with V and J assigned. A fraction of the clones does not appear; measured against another copy, unresolved V genes explain less than half of the discrepancy, and the remainder lacks a known reason. The sample table holds some 180,000 clones, of which about 83% were seen once. The leading ten clones occupy approximately 1.7% of the sample. Sequencing used PBMCs. The receptors were gathered from a middle-aged man in good health and CMV-seropositive.

The V and J genes are TRBV7-6 and TRBJ1-2, with 7 bases matching TRBD1. With 7 bases clipped from V and 3 bases from J, the junction kept 11 bases outside the gene matches. CDR1 and CDR2 (germline): SGHVS, FNYEAQ. The CDR3 runs 15 residues. CDR3 sequence: CASTPVAGGHYGYTF. Written as DNA, the CDR3 is TGTGCCAGCACCCCAGTGGCAGGGGGTCACTATGGCTACACCTTC.

V usage is TRBV9 and J usage is TRBJ2-1, with 7 bases aligning to TRBD2. Germline V gives CDR1 SGDLS, CDR2 YYNGEE. The CDR3 covers 15 residues. Unmatched junction bases numbered 7, after V lost 2 bases and J lost 5 bases. The DNA for the CDR3 is TGTGCCAGCAGCGTGGGGGGGGGACTTAACAATGAGCAGTTCTTC. Amino acids: CASSVGGGLNNEQFF.

This clone was counted a few times. V usage is TRBV6-6 and J usage is TRBJ1-3; tentative D call: TRBD1 (5 bases). The CDR3 is made up of 15 amino acids. Trimming removed 6 bases at V and 0 bases at J, with 12 bases between. Germline CDR1 is MNHNY and CDR2 is SVGAGI (reference sequence). Written as DNA, the CDR3 is TGTGCCAGCAGCTCCTTTAGGGGCTCTGGAAACACCATATATTTT. This codes for CASSSFRGSGNTIYF.

The count of this clone is one. This chain uses TRBV15 with TRBJ2-1, with 10 positions matching TRBD2. The CDR3 is 15 amino acids. The V and J ends lost 2 bases and 8 bases, in that order; junction bases with no gene match: 6. In germline, CDR1 is LNHNV, CDR2 YYDKDF (reference sequence). CDR3 sequence reads: CATSRLAGAGYEQFF. In nucleotides, the CDR3 is TGTGCCACCAGCAGACTAGCGGGAGCGGGCTATGAGCAGTTCTTC.

Points on this clone: The conserved phenylalanine or tryptophan normally closing the CDR3 is absent here, so this likely arose from a read error. The chain uses TRBV14 and TRBJ1-1, with a possible D match to TRBD1 (6 bases). The CDR3 runs 17 residues. Germline assignment: CDR1 SGHDN and CDR2 FVKESK. V was pared by 0 bases and J by 5 bases, with 19 bases between. The CDR3: CASSQDWLFRGGTEAFL. As DNA, the CDR3 is TGTGCCAGCAGCCAAGATTGGCTATTCAGGGGCGGTACTGAAGCTTTCCTT.

This clone is a singleton in its sample. The chain combines TRBV11-2 with TRBJ2-1, with D hard to call. Per the germline V gene, CDR1 is SGHAT and CDR2 is FQNNGV. The CDR3 is 14 amino acids. With 2 bases removed from V and 9 bases from J, the gap between germline ends came to 14 bases. CDR3: CASSLSVLTGEQFF. The CDR3 nucleotides are TGTGCCAGCAGCTTAAGTGTCCTCACGGGTGAGCAGTTCTTC.

The chain employs TRBV2 and TRBJ1-2, with 7 bases lining up with TRBD1. The V gene's germline CDR1 is SNHLY and CDR2 FYNNEI. CDR3 size: 15 residues. Trimming removed 5 bases from V and 4 bases from J; junction bases left unmatched: 10. The CDR3 DNA sequence: TGTGCCAGCAGTACCCAAGACAGGGAGGTCTATGGCTACACCTTC. Translating gives CASSTQDREVYGYTF.

The V and J genes are TRBV11-2 and TRBJ1-6, with D perhaps TRBD1 (5 bases). V was shortened by 1 base and J by 9 bases, with 13 bases between the two germline ends. The CDR3 covers 15 residues. Germline values: CDR1 SGHAT, CDR2 FQNNGV. The CDR3 DNA sequence: TGTGCCAGCAGCTTAGTGGGACTGGGTTCTTCACCCCTCCACTTT. Its protein product is CASSLVGLGSSPLHF. The full variable domain, completed using reference TRBV11-2 and TRBJ1-6, is EAGVAQSPRYKIIEKRQSVAFWCNPISGHATLYWYQQILGQGPKLLIQFQNNGVVDDSQLPKDRFSAERLKGVDSTLKIQPAKLEDSAVYLCASSLVGLGSSPLHFGNGTRLTVT.

The gene calls are TRBV5-6 and TRBJ2-1; TRBD2 is a possible D gene (6 bases). Germline V gives CDR1 SGHDT, CDR2 YYEEEE. The CDR3 consists of 15 residues. V dropped 0 bases and J dropped 3 bases, with 10 bases sitting between them. This CDR3 is CASSLGPGLYNEQFF. Written as DNA, the CDR3 is TGTGCCAGCAGCTTGGGCCCGGGACTCTACAATGAGCAGTTCTTC.

The chain joins TRBV27 to TRBJ1-5, with TRBD1 identical over 11 bases. J gave up 9 bases and V 6 bases, and 10 bases lay outside the gene matches. Germline V lookup: CDR1 MNHEY, CDR2 SMNVEV (reference sequence). This CDR3 spans 15 amino acids. This chain's CDR3 is CASSSGTGGTRPQHF. In DNA form, the CDR3 reads TGTGCCAGCAGCTCTGGGACAGGGGGTACTCGGCCCCAGCATTTT.

The chain links TRBV5-1 to TRBJ1-4, with TRBD1 matching 7 bases. Germline loops: CDR1 SGHRS, CDR2 YFSETQ. V dropped 3 bases and J dropped 1; count of bases not matched to a gene: 3. CDR3 length equals 15 residues. CDR3 in amino acids: CASSSRQGTNEKLFF. The DNA for the CDR3 is TGCGCCAGCAGCTCCCGACAGGGAACTAATGAAAAACTGTTTTTT.

This clone has only one observation. The chain combines TRBV9 with TRBJ2-2; D is unresolved. Germline-derived CDR1 and CDR2 are SGDLS and YYNGEE. Trimming removed 0 bases from V and 5 bases from J, with 14 bases in between. The CDR3 totals 16 residues. The CDR3 sequence: CASSVVPGLGTGELFF. DNA of the CDR3: TGTGCCAGCAGCGTAGTTCCTGGGCTTGGGACCGGGGAGCTGTTTTTT.

On this clone itself: This CDR3 is missing its conserved last phenylalanine or tryptophan, likely due to a read error. The J gene is TRBJ1-1, the V gene TRBV29-1, with 8 bases matching TRBD1. Germline values: CDR1 SQVTM, CDR2 ANQGSEA. The CDR3 length is 13 residues. With V trimmed by 6 bases and J by 5 bases, 8 bases remained unmatched. Written as DNA, the CDR3 is TGCAGCGTCTGGACAGGGAGGGAGACTGAAGCTTTCCTT. Translation: CSVWTGRETEAFL.

The chain carries TRBV6-1 and TRBJ2-7, with TRBD1 identical over 8 bases. This CDR3 is built from 15 residues. Germline values: CDR1 MNHNS, CDR2 SASEGT. The trim removed 4 bases at V and 2 bases at J, leaving 7 bases unmatched. CDR3 sequence: CASSARQGSTYEQYF. DNA for the CDR3: TGTGCCAGCAGTGCCCGACAGGGGTCCACCTACGAGCAGTACTTC.

This clone was observed a handful of times. This chain uses TRBV2 with TRBJ1-2, with 9 bases fitting TRBD1. J lost 5 bases, V lost 6 bases, and 4 bases had no gene match. CDR3 length: 13 residues. Germline values: CDR1 SNHLY, CDR2 FYNNEI. CDR3 coding DNA: TGTGCCAGCAGAGGGGACAGGGCATATGGCTACACCTTC. It specifies CASRGDRAYGYTF.

The rearrangement joins TRBV27 to TRBJ2-7, with 11 bases lining up with TRBD2. CDR3 length: 14 residues. After removal of 8 bases from V and 3 bases from J, the junction contained 6 bases not matched to a gene. Germline CDR1 reads MNHEY; CDR2 reads SMNVEV (reference sequence). CDR3 protein: CASGTGTSGYEQYF. CDR3 nucleotide sequence: TGTGCCAGCGGAACCGGGACTAGCGGCTACGAGCAGTACTTC.